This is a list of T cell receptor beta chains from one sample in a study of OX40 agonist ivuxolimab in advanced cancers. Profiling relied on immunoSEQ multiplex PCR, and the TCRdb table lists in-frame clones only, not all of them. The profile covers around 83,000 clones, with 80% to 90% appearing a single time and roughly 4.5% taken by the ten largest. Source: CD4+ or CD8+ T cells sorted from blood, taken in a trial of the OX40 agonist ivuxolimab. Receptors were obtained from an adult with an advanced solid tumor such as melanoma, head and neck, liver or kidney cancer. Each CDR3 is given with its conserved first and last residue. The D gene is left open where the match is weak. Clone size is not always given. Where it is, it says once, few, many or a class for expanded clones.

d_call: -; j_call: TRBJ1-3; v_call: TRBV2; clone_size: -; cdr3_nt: TGTGCCAGCAGTGAAGCGCGAGCCAGCTCTGGAAACACCATATATTTT; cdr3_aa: CASSEARASSGNTIYF
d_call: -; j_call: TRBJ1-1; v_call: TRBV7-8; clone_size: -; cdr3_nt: TGTGCCAGCAGCCCCAGCCATAACACTGAAGCTTTCTTT; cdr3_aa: CASSPSHNTEAFF
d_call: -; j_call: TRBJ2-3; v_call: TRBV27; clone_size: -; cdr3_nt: TGTGCCAGCTCGATTTATAGCACAGATACGCAGTATTTT; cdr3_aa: CASSIYSTDTQYF
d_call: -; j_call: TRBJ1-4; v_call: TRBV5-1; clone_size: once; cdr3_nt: TGCGCCAGCAGCTTGCTCCCCGGGGGGTCTAATGAAAAACTGTTTTTT; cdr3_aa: CASSLLPGGSNEKLFF
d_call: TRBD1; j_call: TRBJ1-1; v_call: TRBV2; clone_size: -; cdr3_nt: TGTGCCTCCCGGACAGGGGGCCGGGCTTTCTTT; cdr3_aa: CASRTGGRAFF
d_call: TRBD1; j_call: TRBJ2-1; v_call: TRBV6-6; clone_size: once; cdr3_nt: TGTGCCAGCAGCCCTGGACAGGTCTATGAGCAGTTCTTC; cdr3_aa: CASSPGQVYEQFF
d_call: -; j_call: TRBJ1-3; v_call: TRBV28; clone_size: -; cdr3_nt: TGTGCCAGCAGTTTAGGGCAATACCTGGTAAACACCATATATTTT; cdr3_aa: CASSLGQYLVNTIYF
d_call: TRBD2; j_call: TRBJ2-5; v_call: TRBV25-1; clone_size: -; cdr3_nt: TGTGCCAGCAAGTGGCTAGCGGGAGTGGAGACCCAGTACTTC; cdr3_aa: CASKWLAGVETQYF
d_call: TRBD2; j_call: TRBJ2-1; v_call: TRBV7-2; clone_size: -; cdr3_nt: TGTGCCAGCAGCCGAGTAGCGGGCTCCTACAATGAGCAGTTCTTC; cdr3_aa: CASSRVAGSYNEQFF
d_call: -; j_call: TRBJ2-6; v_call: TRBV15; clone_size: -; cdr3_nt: TGTGCCACCAGCAGAGATTGGGGGACTGGGGCCAACGTCCTGACTTTC; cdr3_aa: CATSRDWGTGANVLTF
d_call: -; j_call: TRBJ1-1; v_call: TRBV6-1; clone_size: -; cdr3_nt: TGTGCCAGCAGTGGAAGACACTTAAACACTGAAGCTTTCTTT; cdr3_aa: CASSGRHLNTEAFF
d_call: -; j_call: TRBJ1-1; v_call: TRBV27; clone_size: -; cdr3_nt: TGTGCCAGCAGTGCAGGGAGTGGGGTTAACACTGAAGCTTTCTTT; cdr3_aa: CASSAGSGVNTEAFF
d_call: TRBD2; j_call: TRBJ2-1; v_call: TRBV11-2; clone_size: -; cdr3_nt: TGTGCCAGCAGCCGAATAAGACTAGCGGGAGCGTACAATGAGCAGTTCTTC; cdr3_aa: CASSRIRLAGAYNEQFF
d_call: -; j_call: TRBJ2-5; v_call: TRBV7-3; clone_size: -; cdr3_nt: TGTGCCAGCAGCCAGGGTCCGGAAGAGACCCAGTACTTC; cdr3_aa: CASSQGPEETQYF
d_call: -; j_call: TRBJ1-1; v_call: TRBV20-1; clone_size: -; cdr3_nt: TGCAGTGCTACCGGGGAGACTGAAGCTTTCTTT; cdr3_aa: CSATGETEAFF
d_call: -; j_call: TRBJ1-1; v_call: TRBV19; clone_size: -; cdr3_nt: TGTGCCAGTAGTATAGATAGAGGGGACACTGAAGCTTTCTTT; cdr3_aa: CASSIDRGDTEAFF
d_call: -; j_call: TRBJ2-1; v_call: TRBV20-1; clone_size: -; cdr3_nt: TGCAGTGCGGATCGGACTATCCAATTCTTC; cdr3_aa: CSADRTIQFF
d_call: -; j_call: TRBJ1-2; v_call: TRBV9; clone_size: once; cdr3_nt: TGTGCCAGCAGCGTAGGATCGGCCACTCCCTATGGCTACACCTTC; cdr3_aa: CASSVGSATPYGYTF
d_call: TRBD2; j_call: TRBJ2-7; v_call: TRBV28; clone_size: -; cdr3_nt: TGTGCCAGCAGGGCATCTAGCGGAGCCACCTACGAGCAGTACTTC; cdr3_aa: CASRASSGATYEQYF
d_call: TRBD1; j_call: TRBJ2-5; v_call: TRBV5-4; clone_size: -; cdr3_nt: TGTGCCAGCAGCCTGGGACAGGGCACTCCCAATTTTCGAGAGACCCAGTACTTC; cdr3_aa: CASSLGQGTPNFRETQYF
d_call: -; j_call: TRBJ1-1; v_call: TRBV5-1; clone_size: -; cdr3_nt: TGCGCCAGCAGCTTGGCTGGGGCGACTGAAGCTTTCTTT; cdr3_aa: CASSLAGATEAFF
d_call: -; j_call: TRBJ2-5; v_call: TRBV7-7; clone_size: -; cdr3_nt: TGTGCTAGCAGCTCGTTGGGGGTCCAAGAGACCCAGTACTTC; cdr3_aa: CASSSLGVQETQYF
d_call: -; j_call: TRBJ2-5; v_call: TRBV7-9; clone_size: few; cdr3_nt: TGTGCCAGCAGCAAAGACAGCTACCAAGAGACCCAGTACTTC; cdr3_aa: CASSKDSYQETQYF
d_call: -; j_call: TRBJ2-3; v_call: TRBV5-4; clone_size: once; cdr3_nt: TGTGCCGTCCAAGGGAGCACAGATACGCAGTATTTT; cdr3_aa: CAVQGSTDTQYF
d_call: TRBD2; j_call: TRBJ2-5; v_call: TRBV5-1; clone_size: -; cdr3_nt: TGCGCCAGCACCGACTCGGGGGGGCGAGAGACCCAGTACTTC; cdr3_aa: CASTDSGGRETQYF
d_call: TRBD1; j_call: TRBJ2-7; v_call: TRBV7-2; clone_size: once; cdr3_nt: TGTGCCAGCAGCTTACAGGGGGGACAGGCCGAGCAGTACTTC; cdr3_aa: CASSLQGGQAEQYF
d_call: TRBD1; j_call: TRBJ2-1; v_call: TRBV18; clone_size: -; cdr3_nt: TGTGCCAGCTTGACGGACAGGGCCAGCTCCTACAATGAGCAGTTCTTC; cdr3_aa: CASLTDRASSYNEQFF
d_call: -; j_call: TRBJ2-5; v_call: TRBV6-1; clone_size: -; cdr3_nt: TGTGCCAGCAGTGTTGGCCAGGTGGCTCAAGAGACCCAGTACTTC; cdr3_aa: CASSVGQVAQETQYF
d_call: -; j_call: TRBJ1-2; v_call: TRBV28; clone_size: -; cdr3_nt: TGTGCCAGCAGCCCGGACAGCAGGGGCTACACCTTC; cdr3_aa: CASSPDSRGYTF
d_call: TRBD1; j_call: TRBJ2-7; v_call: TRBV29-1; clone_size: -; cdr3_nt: TGCAGCGCAGTGGACAGGGCGGGGTACGAGCAGTACTTC; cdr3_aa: CSAVDRAGYEQYF
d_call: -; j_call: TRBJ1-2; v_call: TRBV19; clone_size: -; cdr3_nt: TGTGCCAGTAGACCCGGACAGAATAACTATGGCTACACCTTC; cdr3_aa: CASRPGQNNYGYTF
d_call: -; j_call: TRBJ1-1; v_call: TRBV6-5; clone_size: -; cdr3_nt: TGTGCCAGCACAAACAGAGAAAACACTGAAGCTTTCTTT; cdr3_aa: CASTNRENTEAFF
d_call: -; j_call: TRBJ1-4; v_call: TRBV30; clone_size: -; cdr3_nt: TGTGCCGGGGGGGGGCAGTATAATGAAAAACTGTTTTTT; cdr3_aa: CAGGGQYNEKLFF
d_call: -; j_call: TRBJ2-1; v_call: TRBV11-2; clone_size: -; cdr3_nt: TGTGCCAGCAGCTTAGACGCCTCGGACCCGACGAGGGGGAAGCAGTTCTTC; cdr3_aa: CASSLDASDPTRGKQFF
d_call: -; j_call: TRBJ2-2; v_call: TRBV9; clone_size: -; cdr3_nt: TGTGCCAGCAGCGTAGATTCGGGGAACGGGGAGCTGTTTTTT; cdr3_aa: CASSVDSGNGELFF
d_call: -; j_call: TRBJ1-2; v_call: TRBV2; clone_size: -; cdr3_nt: TGTGCCAGCAGTGGAGTCGCAGCCGGCTACACCTTC; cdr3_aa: CASSGVAAGYTF
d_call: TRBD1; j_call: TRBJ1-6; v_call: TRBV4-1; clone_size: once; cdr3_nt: TGCGCCAGCAGCCAACCTTTAGGGACAGATTCACCCCTCCACTTT; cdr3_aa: CASSQPLGTDSPLHF
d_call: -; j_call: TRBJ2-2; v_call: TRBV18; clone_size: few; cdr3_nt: TGTGCCAGCTCACTAGGGAGTTCCGGGGAGCTGTTTTTT; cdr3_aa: CASSLGSSGELFF
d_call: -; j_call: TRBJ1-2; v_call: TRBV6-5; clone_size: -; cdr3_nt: TGTGCCAGCTATGGACAGATGTATCGCTACACCTTC; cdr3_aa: CASYGQMYRYTF
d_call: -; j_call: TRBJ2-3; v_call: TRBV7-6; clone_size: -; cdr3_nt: TGTGCCAGCGAGCTGAGGGCCGGAGATACGCAGTATTTT; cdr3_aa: CASELRAGDTQYF
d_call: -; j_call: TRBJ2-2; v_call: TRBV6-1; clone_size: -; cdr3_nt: TGTGCCACCAGGACAGAGCTGAACACCGGGGAGCTGTTTTTT; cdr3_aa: CATRTELNTGELFF
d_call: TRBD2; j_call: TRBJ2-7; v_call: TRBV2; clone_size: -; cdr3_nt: TGTGCCAGCAGTGAAAGCGTGCTAGCGGCCTCCTACGAGCAGTACTTC; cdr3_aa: CASSESVLAASYEQYF
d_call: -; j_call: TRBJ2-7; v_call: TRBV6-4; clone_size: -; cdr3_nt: TGTGCCAGCAGTGATCCTCCGGGACCGTCCTACGAGCAGTACTTC; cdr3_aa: CASSDPPGPSYEQYF
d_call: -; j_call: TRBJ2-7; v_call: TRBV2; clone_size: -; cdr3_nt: TGTGCCAGCAGTCGAGGGCCGACCTACGAGCAGTACTTC; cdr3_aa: CASSRGPTYEQYF
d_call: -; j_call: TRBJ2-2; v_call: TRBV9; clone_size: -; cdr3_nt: TGTGCCAGCAGCGTCCAGGGTAACACCGGGGAGCTGTTTTTT; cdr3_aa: CASSVQGNTGELFF